The clone carrying this T cell receptor beta chain turned up a few times. These data belong to a study of T-cell memory formation after mild COVID-19. The ends were cut back, 2 bases at V and 2 bases at J, with 6 bases in the middle. In germline, CDR1 is MNHEY, CDR2 SVGAGI. The CDR3 is made up of 13 amino acids. TCRdb reprocessed the 5' RACE reads with MiXCR, giving one entry per CDR3 protein. In the table there are approximately 300,000 distinct CDR3 sequences, 15% to 20% of which are singletons. The receptor was isolated from a man aged 18 to 29 who had mild COVID-19 (a few samples of this study predate the infection). Cell type and time point are not known. The chain has TRBV6-5 and TRBJ2-5; D call uncertain. Sequencing was performed on PBMCs or a T cell subset sorted from them (not recorded which). CDR3 sequence: CASSYPPQETQYF. In DNA form, the CDR3 reads TGTGCCAGCAGTTACCCCCCACAAGAGACCCAGTACTTC.